The 18 T cell receptor beta chains reported below all come from one sample, sequenced in a study of T cell responses to AZD1222 COVID-19 vaccine. Data came from immunoSEQ multiplex PCR; TCRdb stores just in-frame clones and leaves some out. This table holds 130,000 or so clones, 88% found once. The sequencing here drew on peripheral blood, taken 28 days after the second AZD1222 dose. These receptor sequences come from an adult who received the AZD1222 COVID-19 vaccine.

V is TRBV18 and J is TRBJ2-1; D is possibly TRBD1 (5 bases). The V gene lost 2 bases and the J gene lost 4 bases, with 12 bases spanning the gap. The CDR3 length is 15 residues. The germline V gene encodes CDR1 KGHSH and CDR2 LQKENI. The CDR3, as DNA: TGTGCCAGCTCACCAAGGGATCCAGGGTACAATGAGCAGTTCTTC. Amino acids: CASSPRDPGYNEQFF.

This clone came up a few times. The rearrangement links TRBV24-1 to TRBJ2-3, with D perhaps given as TRBD1 or TRBD2 (5 bases each). Trimming took off 3 bases at V and 2 bases at J, with 11 bases between the two ends. CDR1 KGHDR and CDR2 SFDVKD come from the germline V gene. The CDR3 consists of 15 residues. CDR3: CATSDPGRSTDTQYF. DNA for the CDR3: TGTGCCACCAGTGATCCAGGGAGATCCACAGATACGCAGTATTTT.

The V call is TRBV12-3 or TRBV12-4, the J call TRBJ1-4, with D maybe TRBD1 (5 bases). Trimming pared 3 bases from V and 7 bases from J, leaving 9 bases between. The CDR3 runs to 13 residues. CDR3 sequence (DNA): TGTGCCAGCAGTTTTAGGGACGGTGAAAAACTGTTTTTT. It is translated as CASSFRDGEKLFF.

This chain links TRBV6-6 with TRBJ1-2, with 9 nucleotides matching TRBD1. From germline, CDR1 is MNHNY and CDR2 SVGAGI (reference sequence). J was trimmed by 8 bases and V by 0 bases; bases with no gene match: 4. This CDR3 is built from 14 residues. The CDR3 DNA reads TGTGCCAGCAGTTACTCACGGACAGGGGACGGCTACACCTTC. It is translated as CASSYSRTGDGYTF.

The rearrangement joins TRBV3-1 (or the pseudogene TRBV3-2) to TRBJ2-7, with a tentative D call TRBD2 (5 bases). Germline V CDR1 and CDR2: LGHDT, YNNKEL (reference sequence). Trimming stripped 1 base from V and 3 bases from J, with 16 bases between. CDR3 length equals 16 residues. Here the CDR3 reads CASSQVVRGLVYEQYF. The CDR3 nucleotides are TGTGCCAGCAGCCAAGTGGTCCGCGGGTTAGTCTACGAGCAGTACTTC.

The gene calls are TRBV5-1 and TRBJ2-1; 10 bases line up with TRBD2. Germline CDR1 is SGHRS and CDR2 is YFSETQ. Trimming removed 7 bases from V and 3 bases from J; junction bases left unmatched: 4. There are 14 residues in the CDR3. This CDR3 reads CASSGTSVYNEQFF. The CDR3 DNA follows: TGCGCCAGCTCCGGGACTAGCGTCTACAATGAGCAGTTCTTC.

This clone occurred once. The rearrangement links TRBV3-1 (or the pseudogene TRBV3-2) to TRBJ1-1, with 9 bases aligning to TRBD1. After removal of 4 bases from V and 5 bases from J, the junction contained 2 bases not matched to a gene. Per the germline V gene, CDR1 is LGHDT and CDR2 is YNNKEL (reference sequence). The CDR3 is made up of 13 amino acids. The CDR3 DNA reads as TGTGCCAGCAGCCGACAGGGGGGGACTGAAGCTTTCTTT. Encoded protein: CASSRQGGTEAFF.

The rearrangement uses TRBV4-2 and TRBJ2-7; no clear D gene. The ends were cut back, 0 bases at V and 5 bases at J, with 17 bases in the middle. The CDR3 extends over 16 amino acids. Germline assignment: CDR1 LGHNA and CDR2 YNFKEQ. CDR3 amino acids: CASSQDPGVGDHEQYF. The CDR3 coding sequence is TGTGCCAGCAGCCAAGATCCTGGGGTAGGTGACCACGAGCAGTACTTC.

The chain employs TRBV30 and TRBJ2-6; D remains unclear. Between the trimmed V and J ends, which lost 2 bases and 0 bases, there was a span of 2 bases. The CDR3 length is 13 residues. Per the germline V gene, CDR1 is GTSNPN and CDR2 is SVGIG (reference sequence). The CDR3 loop reads CAWSTSGANVLTF. CDR3 bases: TGTGCCTGGAGTACCTCTGGGGCCAACGTCCTGACTTTC.

This chain links TRBV2 with TRBJ2-3; no clear D. The germline gives CDR1 SNHLY, CDR2 FYNNEI. The CDR3 sequence is 11 residues long. Trimming cost V 7 bases and J 2 bases, with 4 bases left between them. The CDR3 DNA reads as TGTGCCAGCACGGTCACAGATACGCAGTATTTT. As protein: CASTVTDTQYF. The complete variable domain, with remaining parts taken from reference TRBV2 and TRBJ2-3, reads EPEVTQTPSHQVTQMGQEVILRCVPISNHLYFYWYRQILGQKVEFLVSFYNNEISEKSEIFDDQFSVERPDGSNFTLKIRSTKLEDSAMYFCASTVTDTQYFGPGTRLTVL.

CDR3 nucleotides: TGCAGCAAAAAGCTTTACAATGAGCAGTTCTTC. This codes for CSKKLYNEQFF. This chain links TRBV29-1 with TRBJ2-1; no definite D call. With 8 bases removed from V and 4 bases from J, the gap between germline ends came to 9 bases. Germline CDR1 SQVTM, CDR2 ANQGSEA. This CDR3 is built from 11 residues.

The table lists this clone with a count of one. V and J are TRBV11-2 and TRBJ2-1; D is possibly TRBD2 (6 bases). Trimming left V 5 bases short and J 7 bases short, with 21 bases between. The CDR3 contains 16 residues. In germline, CDR1 is SGHAT, CDR2 FQNNGV. The CDR3 sequence: CASSKSMGGNLNEQFF. The CDR3 region has the DNA TGTGCCAGCAGCAAATCGATGGGCGGGAATTTAAATGAGCAGTTCTTC.

J is TRBJ1-6 and V is TRBV25-1, with TRBD1 identical over 7 bases. Trimming at V came to 3 bases and at J to 9 bases, leaving 8 bases not matched to a gene. The CDR3 loop spans 15 amino acids. Germline CDR1 is MGHDK and CDR2 is SYGVNS. This CDR3 reads CASSEYTGEPSPLHF. CDR3 sequence (DNA): TGTGCCAGCAGTGAGTACACAGGGGAGCCTTCACCCCTCCACTTT.

Only one count was recorded for this clone. The chain combines TRBV29-1 with TRBJ1-1; no reliable D call. Germline V gene lookup returns CDR1 SQVTM and CDR2 ANQGSEA. Trimming took off 6 bases at V and 1 base at J, with 6 bases between the two ends. The CDR3 length is 11 residues. CDR3 coding DNA: TGCAGCGTCGTATCGAACACTGAAGCTTTCTTT. Its translation is CSVVSNTEAFF.

V gene TRBV7-8 combines with J gene TRBJ1-1; 10 bases fit TRBD1. Germline trimming cut 0 bases from V and 4 bases from J; bases unmatched to any gene: 2. Germline loops: CDR1 SGHVS, CDR2 FQNEAQ. The CDR3 runs to 15 residues. CDR3: CASSLAGTGATEAFF. Here the CDR3 DNA reads TGTGCCAGCAGCTTAGCAGGGACAGGGGCCACTGAAGCTTTCTTT.

The V call is TRBV18, the J call TRBJ2-1, with 10 positions matching TRBD2. In germline, CDR1 is KGHSH, CDR2 LQKENI. J was trimmed by 2 bases and V by 5 bases; bases with no gene match: 6. CDR3 size: 16 residues. The chain's CDR3 is CASSFLAGVTYNEQFF. The CDR3 coding sequence is TGTGCCAGCTCATTCCTAGCGGGAGTGACCTACAATGAGCAGTTCTTC.

The chain joins TRBV30 to TRBJ2-7; D is ambiguous. V was cut by 5 bases and J by 2 bases, with 13 bases left in between. Germline CDR1 is GTSNPN and CDR2 is SVGIG (reference sequence). This CDR3 spans 13 amino acids. The CDR3 DNA follows: TGTGCCTGGGGGATCGGTAGGCCCTACGAGCAGTACTTC. Residues: CAWGIGRPYEQYF. Full variable domain (outside the CDR3, taken from reference TRBV30 and TRBJ2-7): SQTIHQWPATLVQPVGSPLSLECTVEGTSNPNLYWYRQAAGRGLQLLFYSVGIGQISSEVPQNLSASRPQDRQFILSSKKLLLSDSGFYLCAWGIGRPYEQYFGPGTRLTVT.

CDR3 sequence: CASSAERYRDFGNEQFF. Here the CDR3 DNA reads TGTGCCAGCAGCGCAGAGAGATACCGGGACTTCGGAAATGAGCAGTTCTTC. The chain carries TRBV9 and TRBJ2-1; D perhaps matches TRBD2 (6 bases). The V end was cut by 3 bases, the J end by 7 bases, with 23 bases between. The CDR3 length is 17 residues. Germline CDR1 SGDLS, CDR2 YYNGEE.